The 6 T cell receptor beta chains reported below all come from one sample, sequenced in a study of T cell clones after liver transplantation. Assay used: immunoSEQ multiplex PCR; TCRdb lists only in-frame clones, some missing. This sample has tens of thousands of clones, with 65% to 75% found just once. The sample here was CD4+ T cells from blood, taken before liver transplant. These receptors came from a human donor who received a liver transplant.

The chain employs TRBV18 and TRBJ2-2; 8 bases match TRBD2. Trimming cost V 1 base and J 0 bases; bases outside gene matches: 7. Germline assignment: CDR1 KGHSH and CDR2 LQKENI. This CDR3 is built from 18 residues. This CDR3 reads CASSPLPAGAANTGELFF. In nucleotides, the CDR3 is TGTGCCAGCTCACCACTCCCAGCGGGGGCCGCGAACACCGGGGAGCTGTTTTTT.

This sequence joins TRBV6-5 and TRBJ1-6; 9 bases map to TRBD1. The CDR3 has 15 amino acids. After removal of 7 bases from V and 7 bases from J, the junction contained 8 bases not matched to a gene. Germline V CDR1 and CDR2: MNHEY, SVGAGI. In nucleotides, the CDR3 is TGTGCCAGCACTCCCGGGACAGGGAACAATTCACCCCTCCACTTT. It is translated as CASTPGTGNNSPLHF.

This chain links TRBV6-4 with TRBJ2-3; D unresolved. CDR1 is MRHNA and CDR2 is SNTAGT in the germline V gene. V lost 3 bases and J lost 0, with 7 bases in between. This CDR3 has 14 amino acids. In DNA form, the CDR3 reads TGTGCCAGCAGTGATTGTACTAGCACAGATACGCAGTATTTT. Translating it yields CASSDCTSTDTQYF.

The gene calls are TRBV16 and TRBJ2-7; 10 nucleotides agree with TRBD1. The germline V gene encodes CDR1 KGHSY and CDR2 FQNENV. The CDR3 is made up of 16 amino acids. J was trimmed by 5 bases and V by 5 bases; bases with no gene match: 12. The CDR3 nucleotides read TGTGCCAGCAGCGCCCTTGGGACAGGGGATCTGGACGAGCAGTACTTC. Translated: CASSALGTGDLDEQYF.

V and J are TRBV7-8 and TRBJ1-6; D is undetermined. This CDR3 contains 16 residues. Germline assignment: CDR1 SGHVS and CDR2 FQNEAQ. The ends were cut back, 5 bases at V and 3 bases at J, with 14 bases in the middle. The CDR3 sequence is CASSLPAAGYNSPLHF. The CDR3 region has the DNA TGTGCCAGCAGCCTACCAGCGGCGGGCTATAATTCACCCCTCCACTTT.

On this clone itself: Other DNA sequences in this sample translate to the same CDR3. The chain combines TRBV7-8 with TRBJ1-5; TRBD1 agrees at 8 bases. The CDR3 is 14 amino acids. V lost 3 bases and J lost 7; bases outside the gene matches: 5. The germline V gene has CDR1 SGHVS and CDR2 FQNEAQ. The CDR3 protein is CASSFDRGGQPQHF. The CDR3 nucleotides read TGTGCCAGCAGCTTCGACAGGGGCGGACAGCCCCAGCATTTT. Variable domain in full (rest from reference TRBV7-8 and TRBJ1-5): GAGVSQSPRYKVAKRGQDVALRCDPISGHVSLFWYQQALGQGPEFLTYFQNEAQLDKSGLPSDRFFAERPEGSVSTLKIQRTQQEDSAVYLCASSFDRGGQPQHFGDGTRLSIL.